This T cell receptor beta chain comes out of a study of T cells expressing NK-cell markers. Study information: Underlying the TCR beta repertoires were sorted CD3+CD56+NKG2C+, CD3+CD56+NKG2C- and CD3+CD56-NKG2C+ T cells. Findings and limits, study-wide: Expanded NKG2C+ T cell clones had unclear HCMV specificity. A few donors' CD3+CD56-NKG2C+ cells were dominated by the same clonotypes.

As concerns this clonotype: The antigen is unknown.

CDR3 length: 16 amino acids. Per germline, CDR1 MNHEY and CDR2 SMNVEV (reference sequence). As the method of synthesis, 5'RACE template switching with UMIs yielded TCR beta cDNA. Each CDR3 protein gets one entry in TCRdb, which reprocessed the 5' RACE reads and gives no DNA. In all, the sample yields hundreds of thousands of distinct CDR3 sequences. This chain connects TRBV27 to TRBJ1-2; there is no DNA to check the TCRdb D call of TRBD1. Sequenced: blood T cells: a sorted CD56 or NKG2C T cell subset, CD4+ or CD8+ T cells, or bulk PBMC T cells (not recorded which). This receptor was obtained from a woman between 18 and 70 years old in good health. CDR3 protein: CASLPAGGYLYYGYTF.